The rows below give T cell receptor beta chains drawn from one sample of a study of blood T cell repertoires in COVID-19. Here immunoSEQ multiplex PCR was the method, and the copy in TCRdb shows in-frame clones only, minus some. The data contain around 270,000 clones, more than 85% of them singletons. The material sequenced was peripheral blood. The receptor set was obtained from a man between 35 and 55 years old with acute or convalescent COVID-19. The CDR3 runs from the conserved cysteine through the conserved F or W. D genes are given only for firm matches. Clone size is stated in some rows and not others, as once, few, many or a class when expanded.

j_gene: TRBJ1-1
v_gene: TRBV5-1
d_gene: TRBD1
abundance: NA
CDR3aa: CASSPWTGGTFTPVRAFF

j_gene: TRBJ2-7
v_gene: TRBV7-8
d_gene: NA
abundance: NA
CDR3aa: CASSPGWGGYEQYF

j_gene: TRBJ1-1
v_gene: TRBV6-5
d_gene: NA
abundance: NA
CDR3aa: CASSYSRVNTEAFF

j_gene: TRBJ2-1
v_gene: TRBV11-2
d_gene: TRBD2
abundance: NA
CDR3aa: CASSFSGADNEQFF

j_gene: TRBJ1-1
v_gene: TRBV3-1/TRBV3-2
d_gene: NA
abundance: NA
CDR3aa: CASTLLGRETEAFF

j_gene: TRBJ2-7
v_gene: TRBV5-1
d_gene: TRBD1
abundance: NA
CDR3aa: CASSYRDRDPGEQYF

j_gene: TRBJ2-7
v_gene: TRBV5-1
d_gene: TRBD1
abundance: NA
CDR3aa: CASSLFTGGGYEQYF

j_gene: TRBJ1-5
v_gene: TRBV6-1
d_gene: NA
abundance: NA
CDR3aa: CASSGGWARGNQPQHF

j_gene: TRBJ1-2
v_gene: TRBV5-1
d_gene: NA
abundance: NA
CDR3aa: CASSLQARVDYGYTF

j_gene: TRBJ2-7
v_gene: TRBV9
d_gene: NA
abundance: NA
CDR3aa: CASSVGPGFGEQYF

j_gene: TRBJ1-5
v_gene: TRBV4-1
d_gene: TRBD1
abundance: NA
CDR3aa: CASSQDQLFRDRGRPGQPQHF

j_gene: TRBJ1-5
v_gene: TRBV7-2
d_gene: TRBD1
abundance: NA
CDR3aa: CATVEGQGHNQPQHF

j_gene: TRBJ2-1
v_gene: TRBV9
d_gene: TRBD2
abundance: NA
CDR3aa: CASSGTSGLSYNEQFF

j_gene: TRBJ1-2
v_gene: TRBV29-1
d_gene: NA
abundance: NA
CDR3aa: CSVLGVYGYTF

j_gene: TRBJ2-7
v_gene: TRBV4-1
d_gene: NA
abundance: medium-sized
CDR3aa: CASSPSLEFAEQYF

j_gene: TRBJ1-1
v_gene: TRBV5-1
d_gene: TRBD1
abundance: NA
CDR3aa: CASSRSPGTGTNTEAFF

j_gene: TRBJ2-3
v_gene: TRBV3-1/TRBV3-2
d_gene: NA
abundance: NA
CDR3aa: CASSPHTDTQYF

j_gene: TRBJ1-1
v_gene: TRBV7-2
d_gene: NA
abundance: once
CDR3aa: CASSLGRRGNTEAFF

j_gene: TRBJ1-6
v_gene: TRBV5-4
d_gene: NA
abundance: once
CDR3aa: CASRGGVDGTPLHF

j_gene: TRBJ2-7
v_gene: TRBV23-1
d_gene: TRBD2
abundance: NA
CDR3aa: CASSQSATPGLAGDEQYF

j_gene: TRBJ2-7
v_gene: TRBV3-1/TRBV3-2
d_gene: NA
abundance: NA
CDR3aa: CASSQSLDEQYF

j_gene: TRBJ1-5
v_gene: TRBV6-1
d_gene: NA
abundance: NA
CDR3aa: CASSEGRGQPQHF

j_gene: TRBJ1-1
v_gene: TRBV27
d_gene: TRBD1
abundance: once
CDR3aa: CASSLRQGYTEAFF

j_gene: TRBJ1-2
v_gene: TRBV6-6
d_gene: TRBD1
abundance: NA
CDR3aa: CASSSRDRGDYGYTF

j_gene: TRBJ1-3
v_gene: TRBV7-9
d_gene: NA
abundance: NA
CDR3aa: CASSSPGFSGNTIYF

j_gene: TRBJ2-3
v_gene: TRBV5-1
d_gene: NA
abundance: once
CDR3aa: CASSPPSGGDTQYF

j_gene: TRBJ1-1
v_gene: TRBV7-6
d_gene: NA
abundance: NA
CDR3aa: CASSLRGGVSTEAFF

j_gene: TRBJ1-2
v_gene: TRBV25-1
d_gene: NA
abundance: NA
CDR3aa: CASSYHQGGVGYGYTF

j_gene: TRBJ2-7
v_gene: TRBV5-1
d_gene: NA
abundance: NA
CDR3aa: CASSYGDYEQYF

j_gene: TRBJ1-4
v_gene: TRBV5-5
d_gene: NA
abundance: NA
CDR3aa: CASSLRGLDEKLFF

j_gene: TRBJ2-1
v_gene: TRBV6-1
d_gene: TRBD2
abundance: NA
CDR3aa: CASSEIGGGAYNEQFF

j_gene: TRBJ1-1
v_gene: TRBV7-9
d_gene: NA
abundance: NA
CDR3aa: CASRGENTEAFF

j_gene: TRBJ2-7
v_gene: TRBV4-1
d_gene: NA
abundance: NA
CDR3aa: CASSPQARGSYEQYF